This T cell receptor (beta chain) comes out of a study of shared clonotypes between healthy human individuals. Per the authors' pipeline: There were no quality scores in the junction-only immunoSEQ sequences, so filtering differed. Profiling relied on immunoSEQ multiplex PCR, and the TCRdb table lists in-frame clones only, not all of them. The V and J calls and clone size come from that table; D and trimming were worked out from the DNA. This table holds roughly 2 million clones, about 95% found once. This clone was seen only once. CDR3 length equals 14 residues. The junction had 6 bases not matched to a gene; V was cut back by 1 base and J by 5 bases. Germline V CDR1 and CDR2: SGHNT, YYREEE (reference sequence). Positively selected for CCR7, the CD45RO-negative cells used as naive CD8 cells excluded terminally differentiated effector memory CD45RA+ cells.

This clonotype originated in a man between 18 and 29 years old in good health. This sequence joins TRBV5-4 and TRBJ2-7; the match to TRBD1 covers 7 bases. Sequences were obtained from naive CD8+ T cells sorted from blood. The CDR3 bases are TGTGCCAGCAGCTTGACAGGGGCAGAAAACGAGCAGTACTTC. It encodes CASSLTGAENEQYF.